The clone carrying this T cell receptor (beta chain) was observed at least ten times. Its target is unknown. These data come from a study of identical twins. Study outcomes and limitations: Partly confounded zero-insertion analyses could result from invariant MAIT and iNKT cells. Low generation probability was overrepresented in out-of-frame alpha sequences shared by twins.

There are 15 residues in the CDR3. Trimming stripped 3 bases from V and 3 bases from J, with 15 bases between. Per germline, CDR1 MNHEY and CDR2 SMNVEV (reference sequence). Template switching added a universal primer site, and cDNA bore unique molecular identifiers. Using its own MiXCR run on the 5' RACE reads, TCRdb lists one record per CDR3 protein. This sample has hundreds of thousands of distinct CDR3 sequences, with over 5% found just once. Material: naive T cells sorted from blood. This clonotype originated in a man between 18 and 35 years old in good health. The chain recombines TRBV27 with TRBJ2-7; no definite D call. CDR3 sequence (DNA): TGTGCCAGCAGTTTCACCGCAGGAAACTTCTACGAGCAGTACTTC. It translates to CASSFTAGNFYEQYF.